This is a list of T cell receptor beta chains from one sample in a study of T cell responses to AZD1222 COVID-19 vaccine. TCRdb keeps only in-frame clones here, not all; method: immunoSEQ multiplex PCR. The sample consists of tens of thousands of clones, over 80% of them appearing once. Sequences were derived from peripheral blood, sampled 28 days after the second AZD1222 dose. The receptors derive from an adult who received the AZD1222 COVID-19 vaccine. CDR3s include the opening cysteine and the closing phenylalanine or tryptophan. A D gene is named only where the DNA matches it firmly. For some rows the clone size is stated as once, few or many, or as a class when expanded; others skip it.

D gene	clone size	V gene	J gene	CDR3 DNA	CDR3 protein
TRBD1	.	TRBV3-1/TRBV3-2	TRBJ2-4	TGTGCCAGCAGCCCGGGGGACAGGGGGAACATTCAGTACTTC	CASSPGDRGNIQYF
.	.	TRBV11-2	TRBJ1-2	TGTGCCAGCAGCTTAGGGGCTGGGCAGGGGAAGTATGGCTACACCTTC	CASSLGAGQGKYGYTF
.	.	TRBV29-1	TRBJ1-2	TGCAGCGCACTCGACGTATCCTATGGCTACACCTTC	CSALDVSYGYTF
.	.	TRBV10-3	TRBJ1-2	TGTGCCATCAGTGAGACCGCCAACTATGGCTACACCTTC	CAISETANYGYTF
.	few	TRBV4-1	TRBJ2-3	TGCGCCAGCAGCCATAACAGAGGTCGCGGCACAGATACGCAGTATTTT	CASSHNRGRGTDTQYF
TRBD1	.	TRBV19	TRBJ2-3	TGTGCCAGTAGTCGACAAACAGGGGGCCAGGGGACAGATACGCAGTATTTT	CASSRQTGGQGTDTQYF
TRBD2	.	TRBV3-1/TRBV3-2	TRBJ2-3	TGTGCCAGCAGCCAAGGGGGTCTGACTAGCGGGGGACTTTCGGAGCAGTATTTT	CASSQGGLTSGGLSEQYF
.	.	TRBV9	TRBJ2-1	TGTGCCAGCAGCGCCGAGGGGGGCTCCTACAATGAGCAGTTCTTC	CASSAEGGSYNEQFF
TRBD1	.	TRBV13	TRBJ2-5	TGTGCCAGCAGCAACGAGACAGGGGCGTTTGAGACCCAGTACTTC	CASSNETGAFETQYF
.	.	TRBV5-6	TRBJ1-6	TGTGCCAGCAGCTTGGCCTGGGACAAAGGCTCCTATAATTCACCCCTCCACTTT	CASSLAWDKGSYNSPLHF
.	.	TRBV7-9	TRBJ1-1	TGTGCCAGCAGCTTAGGGGAATACACTGAAGCTTTCTTT	CASSLGEYTEAFF
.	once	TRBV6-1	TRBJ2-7	TGTGCCAGCAGTGAAGCCGACAGTACCTACGAGCAGTACTTC	CASSEADSTYEQYF
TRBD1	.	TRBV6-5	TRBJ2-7	TGTGCCAGCAGTTACTCATGGACAGGGGGATCCTACGAGCAGTACTTC	CASSYSWTGGSYEQYF
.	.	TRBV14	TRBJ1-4	TGTGCCAGCAGCCGCAATTGGGGGGGCCTTGAAAAACTGTTTTTT	CASSRNWGGLEKLFF
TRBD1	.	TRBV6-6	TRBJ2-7	TGTGCCAGCAGTTATACCGAGACAGGGGGGAACGAGCAGTACTTC	CASSYTETGGNEQYF
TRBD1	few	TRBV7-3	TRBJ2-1	TGTGCCAGCAGCTTAAGAGGGGGCAGCAATGAGCAGTTCTTC	CASSLRGGSNEQFF
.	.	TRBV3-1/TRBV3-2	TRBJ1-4	TGTGCCAGCAGCCAAGCGAGGAGACAGGCTCAACTGTTTTTT	CASSQARRQAQLFF
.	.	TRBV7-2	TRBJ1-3	TGTGCCAGCAGCTTAGCCCGGGGGCGAGCTGGAAACACCATATATTTT	CASSLARGRAGNTIYF
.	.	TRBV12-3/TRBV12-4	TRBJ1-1	TGTGCCAGCAGTTTATACGATTCGGATCGAGCTTTCTTT	CASSLYDSDRAFF
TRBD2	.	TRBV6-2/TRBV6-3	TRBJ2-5	TGTGCCAGCAGTCGACCCCTAGCGGGGAGGGAGACCCAGTACTTC	CASSRPLAGRETQYF
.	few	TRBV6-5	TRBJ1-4	TGTGCCAGCAGTTACGGGGAAAAACTGTTTTTT	CASSYGEKLFF
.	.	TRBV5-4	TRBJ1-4	TGTGCCAGCAGCTTGGTCGGGCAGGCTAATGAAAAACTGTTTTTT	CASSLVGQANEKLFF
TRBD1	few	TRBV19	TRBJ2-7	TGTGCCAGTAGTCCCCCGGGACAGGGACTCAACGAGCAGTACTTC	CASSPPGQGLNEQYF
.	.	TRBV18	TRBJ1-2	TGTGCCAGCTCGCCAGACGGGGGGCTTAAAGTCTACACCTTC	CASSPDGGLKVYTF
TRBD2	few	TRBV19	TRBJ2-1	TGTGCCAGTAGTATGCCGCTAGCGGGTTACAATGAGCAGTTCTTC	CASSMPLAGYNEQFF
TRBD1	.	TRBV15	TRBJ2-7	TGTGCCACCAGCAGAGCTGGACAGGTCGACTCCTACGAGCAGTACTTC	CATSRAGQVDSYEQYF
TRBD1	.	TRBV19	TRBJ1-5	TGTGCCAGTAGCCTACAGGGGGCCGGCAATCAGCCCCAGCATTTT	CASSLQGAGNQPQHF
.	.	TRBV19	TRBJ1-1	TGTGCCAGTAGTATCGGCGGAGCGCTCATGAACACTGAAGCTTTCTTT	CASSIGGALMNTEAFF
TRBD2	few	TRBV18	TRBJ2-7	TGTGCCAGCTCACCACGCAATCAGCGGGGGACCTACGAGCAGTACTTC	CASSPRNQRGTYEQYF
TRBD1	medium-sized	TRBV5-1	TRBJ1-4	TGCGCCAGCAGCTTGGCGGACAGGGAAAATGAAAAACTGTTTTTT	CASSLADRENEKLFF
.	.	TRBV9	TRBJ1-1	TGTGCCAGCAGCGTAGGTACAGGCATGAACACTGAAGCTTTCTTT	CASSVGTGMNTEAFF